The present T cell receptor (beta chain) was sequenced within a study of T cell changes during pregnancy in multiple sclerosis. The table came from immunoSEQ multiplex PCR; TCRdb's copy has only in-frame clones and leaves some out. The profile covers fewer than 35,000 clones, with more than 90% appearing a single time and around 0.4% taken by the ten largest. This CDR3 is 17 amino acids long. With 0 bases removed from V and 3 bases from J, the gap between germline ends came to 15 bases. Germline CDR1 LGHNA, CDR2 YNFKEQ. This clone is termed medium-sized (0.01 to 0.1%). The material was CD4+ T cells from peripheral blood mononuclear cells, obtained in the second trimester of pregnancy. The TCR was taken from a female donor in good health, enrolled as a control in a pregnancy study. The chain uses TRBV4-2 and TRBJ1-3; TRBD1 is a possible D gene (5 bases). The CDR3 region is CASSQDGQGLSGNTIYF. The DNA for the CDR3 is TGTGCCAGCAGCCAAGATGGGCAGGGATTAAGTGGAAACACCATATATTTT.